The 18 T cell receptor beta chains given below trace back to one sample, sequenced in a study of CD8+ T cells in alopecia areata. Treatment indicated: oral pan-JAK inhibitor, 5-10 mg twice daily. Once RNA had been extracted, it was reverse transcribed into cDNA to act as the sequencing template. Clones were sequenced by immunoSEQ multiplex PCR, and TCRdb holds only the in-frame ones, with some missing. The sample has about 210,000 clones; over 60% are singletons. The sample consisted of CD4+ T cells sorted from blood, taken at week 4, from a patient treated with tofacitinib. The receptors were sampled from a human donor with alopecia areata.

This clone has only a few counts. The chain joins TRBV27 to TRBJ1-2, with a weak D call TRBD1 (5 bases). This CDR3 has 13 amino acids. CDR1 is MNHEY, CDR2 SMNVEV, per germline (reference sequence). Trimming removed 2 bases at V and 7 bases at J, with 11 bases between. For the CDR3, the DNA is TGTGCCAGCAGTTTAAGGGGTCTCCGTGGCTACACCTTC. Translated: CASSLRGLRGYTF.

CDR3 amino acids: CASNQGNKNIQYF. The DNA of the CDR3 is TGTGCCAGCAATCAGGGTAACAAAAACATTCAGTACTTC. The chain recombines TRBV2 with TRBJ2-4; possible D gene TRBD1, 5 bases. Germline lookup yields CDR1 SNHLY and CDR2 FYNNEI. V lost 7 bases to trimming and J lost 3 bases, with 10 bases between them. The CDR3 extends over 13 amino acids. The variable domain in full, completed from reference TRBV2 and TRBJ2-4, reads EPEVTQTPSHQVTQMGQEVILRCVPISNHLYFYWYRQILGQKVEFLVSFYNNEISEKSEIFDDQFSVERPDGSNFTLKIRSTKLEDSAMYFCASNQGNKNIQYFGAGTRLSVL.

This sequence joins TRBV4-1 and TRBJ2-7; 7 positions match TRBD1. Germline values: CDR1 MGHRA, CDR2 YSYEKL. The CDR3 covers 18 residues. Losses at the gene ends were 2 bases for V and 2 bases for J; bases not matched to a gene: 15. In DNA, the CDR3 is TGCGCCAGCAGCCAACTTACCCCGAATAACAGGGGTACCTACGAGCAGTACTTC. This codes for CASSQLTPNNRGTYEQYF.

The chain uses TRBV6-5 and TRBJ1-1; 8 bases fit TRBD1. The CDR3 spans 14 residues. Germline CDR1 is MNHEY and CDR2 is SVGAGI. The V segment lost 6 bases and the J segment 7 bases; nucleotides outside the gene matches: 10. The CDR3 DNA follows: TGTGCCAGCAGAAAGACAGGGGATTTCATTGAAGCTTTCTTT. It specifies CASRKTGDFIEAFF.

The V and J genes are TRBV6-1 and TRBJ1-3, with D perhaps matching TRBD1 (5 bases). Per germline, CDR1 MNHNS and CDR2 SASEGT. V gave up 0 bases and J gave up 1 base, with 16 bases separating them. The CDR3 length is 18 residues. CDR3 sequence (DNA): TGTGCCAGCAGTGAAGCAATCAGACAGAGAATTTCTGGAAACACCATATATTTT. Its translation is CASSEAIRQRISGNTIYF.

This sequence joins TRBV2 and TRBJ2-3; unclear D gene. Germline lookup yields CDR1 SNHLY and CDR2 FYNNEI. The CDR3 covers 11 residues. Trimming stripped 2 bases from V and 8 bases from J, with 5 bases between. CDR3 sequence reads: CASSELSTQYF. The CDR3, as DNA: TGTGCCAGCAGTGAATTAAGTACGCAGTATTTT.

This chain connects TRBV20-1 to TRBJ2-1; TRBD1 might be the D (6 bases). This CDR3 is built from 10 residues. V was clipped by 8 bases and J by 7 bases, with 9 bases between them. In germline, CDR1 is DFQATT, CDR2 SNEGSKA (reference sequence). The CDR3 loop is CSPQGNEQFF. The DNA of the CDR3 is TGCAGTCCACAGGGAAATGAGCAGTTCTTC.

The chain combines TRBV6-6 with TRBJ1-5, with D unclear. Trimming shortened V by 4 bases and J by 2 bases, and 3 bases separated the two germline ends. Germline CDR1 MNHNY, CDR2 SVGAGI (reference sequence). The CDR3 covers 12 residues. CDR3 residues: CASSFGNQPQHF. Here the CDR3 DNA reads TGTGCCAGCAGTTTCGGCAATCAGCCCCAGCATTTT.

Only a few counts were recorded for this clone. The V call is TRBV29-1, the J call TRBJ2-1; D not certain. The CDR3 runs to 12 residues. With 2 bases removed from V and 7 bases from J, the gap between germline ends came to 9 bases. CDR1 is SQVTM and CDR2 is ANQGSEA in the germline V gene. The CDR3 reads CSVERVSNEQFF. Written as DNA, the CDR3 is TGCAGCGTTGAAAGGGTGTCGAATGAGCAGTTCTTC.

This chain links TRBV7-9 with TRBJ2-3; the match to TRBD2 covers 9 bases. The CDR3 consists of 16 residues. CDR1 SEHNR and CDR2 FQNEAQ come from the germline V gene (reference sequence). Trimming removed 5 bases from V and 0 bases from J; junction bases left unmatched: 6. The CDR3 nucleotides read TGTGCCAGCAGCGCACTAGCGGGCCTTAGCACAGATACGCAGTATTTT. It specifies CASSALAGLSTDTQYF.

This clone was observed once. CDR3 in DNA: TGCGCCAGCAGCCAAGCCGCCCCCAACCCAAAAAACATTCAGTACTTC. Its translation is CASSQAAPNPKNIQYF. This chain uses TRBV4-3 with TRBJ2-4; D not resolved. V was trimmed by 1 base and J by 4 bases, leaving 14 bases between them. Per the germline V gene, CDR1 is LGHNA and CDR2 is YSLEER. The CDR3 covers 16 residues.

The rearrangement links TRBV30 to TRBJ1-2; possible D gene TRBD1, 6 bases. Germline V gene data show CDR1 as GTSNPN and CDR2 as SVGIG (reference sequence). This CDR3 region has 13 residues. V was pared by 2 bases and J by 8 bases, with 15 bases between. CDR3: CAWSSGRGFGYTF. CDR3 DNA: TGTGCCTGGAGTTCTGGCAGGGGCTTCGGCTACACCTTC.

This clone has just a few counts. The V call is TRBV7-9, the J call TRBJ1-4; D uncertain. Germline-derived CDR1 and CDR2 are SEHNR and FQNEAQ (reference sequence). This CDR3 is built from 14 residues. V was clipped by 0 bases and J by 10 bases, with 12 bases between them. The DNA for the CDR3 is TGTGCCAGCAGCTTAGCGGGCCCAGAGGGAAAACTGTTTTTT. This sequence encodes CASSLAGPEGKLFF.

This clone was detected a few times. The CDR3 sequence is CVTEGEAEQFF. In DNA form, the CDR3 reads TGTGTTACGGAAGGAGAGGCTGAGCAGTTCTTC. The chain carries TRBV7-2 and TRBJ2-1; D remains unclear. Per germline, CDR1 SGHTA and CDR2 FQGNSA. This CDR3 has 11 amino acids. Drawing the rest from reference TRBV7-2 and TRBJ2-1, the complete variable domain is GAGVSQSPSNKVTEKGKDVELRCDPISGHTALYWYRQSLGQGLEFLIYFQGNSAPDKSGLPSDRFSAERTGGSVSTLTIQRTQQEDSAVYLCVTEGEAEQFFGPGTRLTVL.

The chain joins TRBV27 to TRBJ2-7, with TRBD1 matching 8 bases. V shed 5 bases and J 3 bases; nucleotides not matched to a gene: 6. CDR3 length: 14 residues. Germline CDR1 is MNHEY and CDR2 is SMNVEV (reference sequence). The CDR3 sequence: CASSPRTGFYEQYF. The CDR3 DNA is TGTGCCAGCAGTCCACGGACAGGGTTCTACGAGCAGTACTTC.

This chain joins TRBV19 and TRBJ1-5, with no clear D. V lost 4 bases to trimming and J lost 1 base, with 8 bases between them. Germline V gives CDR1 LNHDA, CDR2 SQIVND (reference sequence). The CDR3 contains 14 residues. The CDR3 loop is CASSRAGSNQPQHF. Here the CDR3 DNA reads TGTGCCAGTAGTAGGGCCGGGAGCAATCAGCCCCAGCATTTT.

In its sample, this clone was seen a few times. The rearrangement joins TRBV29-1 to TRBJ1-1; TRBD1 aligns across 9 bases. The trim removed 6 bases at V and 4 bases at J, leaving 0 bases unmatched. The CDR3 extends over 11 amino acids. Germline V gene sequence: CDR1 SQVTM, CDR2 ANQGSEA. In nucleotides, the CDR3 is TGCAGCGTGGGACAGGGCACTGAAGCTTTCTTT. Translating it yields CSVGQGTEAFF.

The DNA for the CDR3 is TGCAGCGTTGAAGACAGTAACTATGGCTACACCTTC. Amino acids: CSVEDSNYGYTF. The chain joins TRBV29-1 to TRBJ1-2; no clear D. Trimming cost V 0 bases and J 1 base, with 3 bases left between them. There are 12 residues in the CDR3. The V gene's germline CDR1 is SQVTM and CDR2 ANQGSEA.